These T cell receptor beta chains were read from a single sample in a study of blood T cells in healthy people across ages. Each CDR3 protein gets one entry after TCRdb re-called the 5' RACE reads with MiXCR. The sample carries about 1.5 million distinct CDR3 sequences, 42% recorded once. The material sequenced was blood. The receptors originated from a woman between 18 and 29 years old in good health. Both conserved end residues are part of each CDR3. D genes are given only for firm matches. Only part of the rows carry a size: once, few, many, or a class if the clone is expanded.

CDR3aa	CDR3nt	v_gene	j_gene	d_gene	abundance
CATSNRPGGISDEQYF	TGTGCCACCAGCAATCGACCGGGAGGGATTTCGGATGAGCAGTACTTC	TRBV15	TRBJ2-5	TRBD2	NA
CACSVALGYEQYF	TGTGCCTGTAGTGTCGCACTAGGCTACGAGCAGTACTTC	TRBV30	TRBJ2-7	NA	once
CASSVQLSTHRLDYTF	TGTGCCAGCAGCGTACAATTAAGCACGCATAGGTTGGACTACACCTTC	TRBV9	TRBJ1-2	NA	NA
CASSLAQGAEGNEQFF	TGTGCCAGCAGCTTAGCTCAGGGGGCGGAAGGCAATGAGCAGTTCTTC	TRBV7-9	TRBJ2-1	TRBD1	NA
CSGVRVRMNTEAFF	TGCAGTGGGGTCCGCGTTCGTATGAACACTGAAGCTTTCTTT	TRBV20-1	TRBJ1-1	NA	few
CASSFPRSPYNEQFF	TGTGCCAGCAGTTTCCCTAGGTCCCCCTACAATGAGCAGTTCTTC	TRBV28	TRBJ2-1	NA	NA
CASRRRTGETQYF	TGTGCCAGCAGGCGAAGGACAGGGGAGACCCAGTACTTC	TRBV2	TRBJ2-5	TRBD1	few
CASSYSSHRDRGDYNSPLHF	TGTGCCAGCAGTTACTCGAGCCATCGGGACAGGGGGGACTATAATTCACCCCTCCACTTT	TRBV6-5	TRBJ1-6	TRBD1	NA
CASSQVAGQNYEQYF	TGCGCCAGCAGCCAAGTTGCGGGACAAAACTACGAGCAGTACTTC	TRBV4-1	TRBJ2-7	NA	few
CASSLVGAGSYNEQFF	TGCGCCAGCAGCTTGGTCGGGGCGGGTTCCTACAATGAGCAGTTCTTC	TRBV5-1	TRBJ2-1	NA	NA
CSVPGWASGLGELFF	TGCAGCGTCCCCGGATGGGCTAGCGGGCTCGGGGAGCTGTTTTTT	TRBV29-1	TRBJ2-2	TRBD2	few
CASSLGSAPNEKLFF	TGTGCCAGCAGCTTAGGGAGCGCGCCAAATGAAAAACTGTTTTTT	TRBV7-9	TRBJ1-4	NA	NA
CASSRGGQEQYF	TGTGCCAGCAGTCGGGGGGGCCAGGAGCAGTACTTC	TRBV6-2/TRBV6-3	TRBJ2-7	TRBD2	NA
CASSLEYYGYTF	TGTGCCAGCAGCCTCGAGTACTATGGCTACACCTTC	TRBV3-1	TRBJ1-2	NA	few
CSVEIQGSGYTF	TGCAGCGTTGAAATCCAGGGAAGTGGCTACACCTTC	TRBV29-1	TRBJ1-2	NA	NA
CSARGGPSGVYEQYF	TGCAGTGCTAGGGGGGGCCCTAGCGGGGTCTACGAGCAGTACTTC	TRBV20-1	TRBJ2-7	TRBD2	few
CSALTLVGEGGHVMSYNEQFF	TGCAGTGCTCTAACCTTAGTGGGGGAGGGGGGGCATGTCATGTCCTACAATGAGCAGTTCTTC	TRBV20-1	TRBJ2-1	NA	few
CASSLVVSGDEKLFF	TGCGCCAGCAGCTTGGTCGTCTCGGGGGACGAAAAACTGTTTTTT	TRBV5-1	TRBJ1-4	NA	NA
CASSEECPVTQYF	TGTGCCAGCAGTGAAGAATGCCCGGTGACCCAGTACTTC	TRBV2	TRBJ2-5	NA	NA
CAGSPWDSPVTDTQYF	TGTGCCGGCAGCCCCTGGGACTCACCAGTCACAGATACGCAGTATTTT	TRBV7-8	TRBJ2-3	NA	NA
CASSLAGGTTNTGELFF	TGTGCCAGCAGCTTAGCAGGCGGGACAACGAACACCGGGGAGCTGTTTTTT	TRBV7-9	TRBJ2-2	NA	once
CAWSGQGEDEQFF	TGTGCCTGGAGTGGCCAGGGCGAGGATGAGCAGTTCTTC	TRBV30	TRBJ2-1	NA	NA